The clone carrying this T cell receptor (beta chain) came up many times. The CDR3 goes on 3 residues after the read ends, and that part is filled in from the germline J gene. The sample originates from a study of T cell clonality in common variable immunodeficiency. The junction had 8 bases not matched to a gene; V was cut back by 2 bases and J by 1 base. Germline V lookup: CDR1 LNHDA, CDR2 SQIVND (reference sequence). The CDR3 contains 17 residues. The data were produced by immunoSEQ multiplex PCR, yet TCRdb's version contains in-frame clones alone and is incomplete. This repertoire holds 57,000 or so clones, and none appear only once.

This sequence was found in a person aged 18-69 years in good health. Input material: peripheral blood mononuclear cells. The gene calls are TRBV19 and TRBJ2-1, with 7 bases that match TRBD2. The CDR3 reads CASSIRGEGLSYNEQFF. The CDR3 DNA, read in part, is TGTGCCAGTAGTATACGGGGGGAGGGCCTTTCCTACAATGAG. The complete variable domain, with remaining parts taken from reference TRBV19 and TRBJ2-1, reads DGGITQSPKYLFRKEGQNVTLSCEQNLNHDAMYWYRQDPGQGLRLIYYSQIVNDFQKGDIAEGYSVSREKKESFPLTVTSAQKNPTAFYLCASSIRGEGLSYNEQFFGPGTRLTVL.